The next 18 T cell receptor beta chains were all read from a single sample in a study of T cells in Graves' hyperthyroidism and ophthalmopathy. RNA transcripts yielded amplified TCR beta CDR3 regions. With the HTBI primer set, the TCR CDR3 went through a first round of RT-PCR. Via MiXCR, TCRdb re-called the multiplex PCR reads, giving one row per CDR3 protein. The top ten clones hold around 7.7% of a sample with a few hundred thousand distinct CDR3 sequences, under 60% of them seen once. Sequencing was carried out using peripheral blood or thyroid tissue (not recorded which). The receptor source for this set is a woman between 18 and 29 years old with Graves' hyperthyroidism.

This clonotype was seen once. A much larger clone lies a single base off, so this may be a read error. This chain links TRBV19 with TRBJ2-3; unclear D gene. Germline V CDR1 and CDR2: LNHDA, SQIVND (reference sequence). This CDR3 spans 14 amino acids. In DNA, the CDR3 is TGTGCCAATAGTATACCGATTCGCACAGATACGCAGTATTTT. It yields the protein CANSIPIRTDTQYF.

The genes are TRBV11-1 and TRBJ2-3; D is unclear. The CDR3 is made up of 13 amino acids. The V gene lost 2 bases and the J gene lost 3 bases, with 6 bases spanning the gap. Germline V gene lookup returns CDR1 SGHAT and CDR2 FQDESV (reference sequence). CDR3 amino acids: CASSLSRTDTQYF. The CDR3 DNA follows: TGTGCCAGCAGCTTAAGCCGGACAGATACGCAGTATTTT. The variable domain in full, with the rest retrieved from reference TRBV11-1 and TRBJ2-3, is EAEVAQSPRYKITEKSQAVAFWCDPISGHATLYWYRQILGQGPELLVQFQDESVVDDSQLPKDRFSAERLKGVDSTLKIQPAELGDSAMYLCASSLSRTDTQYFGPGTRLTVL.

There are many counts of this clonotype. The rearrangement joins TRBV2 to TRBJ2-7; D unclear. The CDR3 runs to 15 residues. The V gene lost 1 base and the J gene lost 0 bases, with 10 bases spanning the gap. The germline V gene has CDR1 SNHLY and CDR2 FYNNEI. CDR3 protein: CASSEEASRSYEQYF. The CDR3 nucleotides are TGTGCCAGCAGTGAAGAGGCTTCTCGCTCCTACGAGCAGTACTTC.

This clonotype was observed many times. The chain couples TRBV4-1 to TRBJ1-1; D call uncertain. The ends were cut back, 1 base at V and 9 bases at J, with 6 bases in the middle. Germline V gene sequence: CDR1 MGHRA, CDR2 YSYEKL. The CDR3 sequence is 11 residues long. The CDR3 coding sequence is TGCGCCAGCAGCCAAGTCGGGAAAGCTTTCTTT. Protein sequence: CASSQVGKAFF.

The chain combines TRBV4-3 with TRBJ2-5; D may be TRBD1 or TRBD2 (5 bases each). The CDR3 totals 15 residues. Germline CDR1 LGHNA, CDR2 YSLEER. With 4 bases removed from V and 5 bases from J, the gap between germline ends came to 17 bases. The CDR3 sequence is CASSRLRGASETQYF. CDR3 sequence (DNA): TGCGCCAGCAGCCGGCTGAGAGGGGCGAGTGAGACCCAGTACTTC.

In DNA, the CDR3 is TGTGCCAGCAGTCCCCTGGGACCGGGAAACACCATATATTTT. It specifies CASSPLGPGNTIYF. The V and J genes are TRBV6-5 and TRBJ1-3; TRBD1 is a possible D gene (5 bases). Trimming pared 5 bases from V and 4 bases from J, leaving 12 bases between. Looked up from germline, CDR1 is MNHEY and CDR2 is SVGAGI. The length of the CDR3 is 14 residues.

The CDR3 DNA sequence: TGTGCCAGCAGCCGCTCCGGGACACTCTCGTTCGCTTTCTTT. Translation: CASSRSGTLSFAFF. The genes are TRBV4-2 and TRBJ1-1; TRBD1 is a possible D gene (6 bases). Trimming took 4 bases from V and 11 from J, leaving 20 bases between them. CDR1 and CDR2 (germline): LGHNA, YNFKEQ. The CDR3 contains 14 residues.

This clonotype was seen repeatedly, ten times or more. The J gene is TRBJ1-6, the V gene TRBV20-1; D not certain. This CDR3 is 12 amino acids long. Trimming took off 5 bases at V and 1 base at J, with 3 bases between the two ends. Germline V gene data show CDR1 as DFQATT and CDR2 as SNEGSKA (reference sequence). DNA for the CDR3: TGCAGTGCTGGTTCCTATAATTCACCCCTCCACTTT. Residues: CSAGSYNSPLHF.

Note on this clonotype: It is likely a read error, because the conserved phenylalanine at the end of the CDR3 is missing. The DNA is left out, because the CDR3 cannot be placed on it with certainty; the CDR3 is given as TCRdb lists it. V gene TRBV7-9 combines with J gene TRBJ2-7; the table calls TRBD1, which could not be checked here. Per the germline V gene, CDR1 is SEHNR and CDR2 is FQNEAQ (reference sequence). Termini included, the CDR3 measures 8 amino acids. CDR3 sequence: CASSHVTG.

The chain has TRBV7-9 and TRBJ1-2; 8 nucleotides line up with TRBD1. There are 19 residues in the CDR3. Trimming took 6 bases from V and 8 from J; bases not matched to a gene: 26. The germline CDR1 and CDR2 sequences are SEHNR and FQNEAQ (reference sequence). This CDR3 is CASSLVRGNMDRDEPGYTF. The CDR3 DNA follows: TGTGCCAGCAGTTTGGTACGAGGAAATATGGACAGGGACGAACCCGGCTACACCTTC.

A few counts support this clonotype. The chain links TRBV6-1 to TRBJ2-2; D ambiguous. The germline V gene encodes CDR1 MNHNS and CDR2 SASEGT. The CDR3 spans 13 residues. V lost 4 bases and J lost 5, with 8 bases in between. For the CDR3, the DNA is TGTGCCAGCAGTGCGGGCGAGACCGGGGAGCTGTTTTTT. Residues: CASSAGETGELFF.

As concerns this clonotype: Relative to the germline gene, one junction end is altered; a read error may explain this. The chain employs TRBV9 and TRBJ1-4; D not certain. Germline CDR1 SGDLS, CDR2 YYNGEE. CDR3 length equals 15 residues. The CDR3 reads CASTDRAGYGEELFF. In nucleotides, the CDR3 is TGTGCCAGCACCGATAGAGCGGGATACGGTGAAGAACTGTTTTTT.

At least ten counts were recorded for this clonotype. This chain connects TRBV19 to TRBJ2-7, with 7 nucleotides matching TRBD1. V dropped 5 bases and J dropped 2; count of bases not matched to a gene: 9. Germline V gene lookup returns CDR1 LNHDA and CDR2 SQIVND (reference sequence). CDR3 length: 15 amino acids. Here the CDR3 reads CASSEYGTEAYEQYF. CDR3 DNA: TGTGCCAGTAGTGAATACGGGACAGAGGCCTACGAGCAGTACTTC.

The chain employs TRBV5-1 and TRBJ2-7; D unclear. Deletions cut 0 bases from V and 3 bases from J, with 13 bases between. The CDR3 runs 15 residues. Germline CDR1 reads SGHRS; CDR2 reads YFSETQ. CDR3 protein: CASSLDRSDHYEQYF. Here the CDR3 DNA reads TGCGCCAGCAGCTTGGACCGGTCGGATCACTACGAGCAGTACTTC.

The chain carries TRBV7-6 and TRBJ2-5; no clear D gene. This CDR3 is 14 amino acids long. Trimming stripped 5 bases from V and 6 bases from J, with 16 bases between. CDR1 and CDR2 (germline): SGHVS, FNYEAQ. This CDR3 is CASSQEALGKTQYF. CDR3 nucleotides: TGTGCCAGCAGCCAAGAGGCCCTAGGGAAGACCCAGTACTTC.

In this sample, this clonotype turned up many times. The V gene is TRBV12-3 or TRBV12-4, the J gene TRBJ2-7; the match to TRBD1 covers 8 bases. V lost 6 bases, J lost 5 bases, and 9 bases stayed unmatched. This CDR3 spans 14 amino acids. CDR3 DNA sequence: TGTGCCAGCAGCCTCAGCGGACAGGGTGACGAGCAGTACTTC. This translates into CASSLSGQGDEQYF.

The gene calls are TRBV6-2 or TRBV6-3 and TRBJ2-5, with TRBD1 matching 10 bases. Germline V lookup: CDR1 MNHEY, CDR2 SVGEGT. J was trimmed by 1 base and V by 8 bases; bases with no gene match: 10. This CDR3 has 16 amino acids. CDR3 sequence (DNA): TGTGCCAGCTCACCCGGGACAGGGGCGTTCCAAGAGACCCAGTACTTC. This codes for CASSPGTGAFQETQYF.

The sample holds many counts of this clonotype. V gene TRBV6-5 combines with J gene TRBJ2-7; 9 bases fit TRBD1. The CDR3 is 13 amino acids. Trimming removed 2 bases from V and 6 bases from J; junction bases left unmatched: 2. The germline CDR1 and CDR2 sequences are MNHEY and SVGAGI. The CDR3 here is CASSYGQGSEQYF. For the CDR3, the DNA is TGTGCCAGCAGTTACGGACAGGGGTCCGAGCAGTACTTC.